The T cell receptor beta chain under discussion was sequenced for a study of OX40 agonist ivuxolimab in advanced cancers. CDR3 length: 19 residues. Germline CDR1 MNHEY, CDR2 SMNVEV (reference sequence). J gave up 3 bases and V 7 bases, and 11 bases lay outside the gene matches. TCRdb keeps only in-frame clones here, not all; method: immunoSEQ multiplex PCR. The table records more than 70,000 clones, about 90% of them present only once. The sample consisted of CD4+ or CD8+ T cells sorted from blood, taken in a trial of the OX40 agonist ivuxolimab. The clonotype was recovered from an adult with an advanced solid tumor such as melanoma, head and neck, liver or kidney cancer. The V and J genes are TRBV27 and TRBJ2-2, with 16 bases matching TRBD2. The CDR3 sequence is CASTSRGLAGGPDTGELFF. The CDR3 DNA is TGTGCCAGCACTTCCAGGGGACTAGCGGGGGGGCCAGACACCGGGGAGCTGTTTTTT.